The entry that follows covers one T cell receptor (beta chain) sequence. What it binds is not known. The sample is drawn from a study of shared clonotypes between healthy human individuals. A roughly 200 ng quantity of DNA, roughly 32,000 T cell genomes, went into the sorted-subset replicate PCRs. The assay was immunoSEQ multiplex PCR, and TCRdb's table has in-frame clones only and misses some. The profile covers over 2,000,000 clones, with over 85% appearing a single time and approximately 1.7% taken by the ten largest. Naive CD8 isolation took CD45RO-negative cells positively selected for CCR7 and excluded terminally differentiated effector memory CD45RA+ cells. Germline lookup yields CDR1 LGHNA and CDR2 YSLEER. Trimming took off 2 bases at V and 5 bases at J, with 13 bases between the two ends. The CDR3 has 14 amino acids. Broader study findings: Roughly 5% of naive CD4 clonotypes were common to several donors. Non-shared clonotypes displayed generation probabilities falling below those of clonotypes present in all four donors. Rarefaction curves obtained for sorted subsets showed sequencing incomplete despite large depth.

The receptor was isolated from a man aged 18-30 years in good health. Some clones in this sample may be carry-over from other donors' samples. The J gene is TRBJ2-7, the V gene TRBV4-3; perhaps TRBD1 as D (6 bases). Sequencing input: naive CD8+ T cells from PBMCs. This CDR3 reads CASSQTGISDEQYF. The CDR3 nucleotides read TGCGCCAGCAGCCAAACAGGGATAAGTGACGAGCAGTACTTC.